This T cell receptor beta chain emerged from a study of shared clonotypes between healthy human individuals. Whole-study findings and limits: Some clonotypes were shared by all four sorted-subset donors, while others were not shared. The non-shared ones had lower generation probabilities than the shared ones.

CDR1 and CDR2 (germline): SGHKS, YYEKEE (reference sequence). CDR3 length: 18 residues. The junction had 15 bases not matched to a gene; V was cut back by 4 bases and J by 2 bases. Method: immunoSEQ multiplex PCR; TCRdb's copy keeps in-frame clones and lacks some. The table records about 1 million clones, more than 65% of them present only once. Details on this clone: Its antigen remains unknown.

The clonotype originates from a man between 18 and 35 years old in good health. The chain carries TRBV5-5 and TRBJ2-7; 10 bases map to TRBD1. Sequencing was carried out using memory CD4+ T cells sorted from blood. This sample's subset: CD45RA-negative fraction. The CDR3 sequence: CASSQLRGGQGGTYEQYF. CDR3 nucleotides: TGTGCCAGCAGCCAATTACGGGGAGGACAGGGGGGCACCTACGAGCAGTACTTC.